This T cell receptor beta chain was identified during a study of blood T cell repertoires in COVID-19. Whole-study context: COVID-19 samples, acute and convalescent, were from the United States, Italy and Spain. The analysed material was cDNA or gDNA that came from T cells, B-cell-depleted T cells, or PBMCs.

In the original workflow: Reference gene primers were amplified, and this amplification served to estimate nucleated cell counts. Some clones are missing from TCRdb's copy, which holds only in-frame ones; the method was immunoSEQ multiplex PCR. V and J calls and clone size come straight from that table; D and trimming were deduced from the DNA. The data contain 250,000 or so clones, approximately 87% of them seen just once; the ten biggest clones take up 6.2%. Per germline, CDR1 SGHNT and CDR2 YENEEA. Between the trimmed V and J ends, which lost 5 bases and 5 bases, there was a span of 9 bases. This CDR3 region has 12 residues.

The chain has TRBV11-3 and TRBJ1-1; D uncertain. The sample was peripheral blood. The TCR comes from a man between 60 and 75 years old with acute or convalescent COVID-19. CDR3 sequence reads: CASSRRRTEAFF. As DNA, the CDR3 is TGTGCCAGCAGCCGTAGGAGAACTGAAGCTTTCTTT.